The source of this T cell receptor (beta chain) is a study of T cell repertoires in aging, cancer and after chemotherapy. In the study overall: Donors were grouped into six age bands spanning 30 or younger through 70 or older. Findings and caveats of the study: Compared with age-matched healthy donors, untreated hematological or solid cancer patients showed higher blood TCR clonality. No conclusions about immunological memory after chemotherapy can be drawn from the repertoire data. Hematological cancer patients had lymphoid organ infiltration that may impair thymic emigration or T cell expansion.

Remarks on this clonotype: Its specificity is not known.

This CDR3 comprises 15 residues. Germline CDR1 DFQATT, CDR2 SNEGSKA (reference sequence). V was pared by 6 bases and J by 0 bases, with 15 bases between. Rearranged V-D-J TRB sequences were amplified with a mixed TRB-A/B primer pool. TCRdb analysed the multiplex PCR reads with MiXCR anew, one entry per CDR3 protein. Altogether roughly 1,100 distinct CDR3 sequences are present, about 29% being singletons, with the ten largest covering 80% to 95%. The template was genomic DNA from peripheral blood, not RNA. This chain links TRBV20-1 with TRBJ2-4; D is possibly TRBD1 (6 bases). The sequenced sample was blood. The receptor was derived from a human donor with a blood cancer. DNA of the CDR3: TGCAGTGCACTGGACAGTAAACTAGCCAAAAACATTCAGTACTTC. Protein product: CSALDSKLAKNIQYF.